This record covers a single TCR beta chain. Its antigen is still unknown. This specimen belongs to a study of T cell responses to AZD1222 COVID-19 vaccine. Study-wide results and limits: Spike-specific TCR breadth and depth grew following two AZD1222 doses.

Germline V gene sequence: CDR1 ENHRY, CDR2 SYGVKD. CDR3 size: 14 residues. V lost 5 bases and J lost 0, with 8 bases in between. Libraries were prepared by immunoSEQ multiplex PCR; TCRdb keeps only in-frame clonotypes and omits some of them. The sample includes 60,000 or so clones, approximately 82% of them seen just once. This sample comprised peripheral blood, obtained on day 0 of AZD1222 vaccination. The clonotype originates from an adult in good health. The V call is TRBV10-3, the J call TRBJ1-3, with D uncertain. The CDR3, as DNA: TGTGCCATCAGTTTTCAGAGCTCTGGAAACACCATATATTTT. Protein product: CAISFQSSGNTIYF.